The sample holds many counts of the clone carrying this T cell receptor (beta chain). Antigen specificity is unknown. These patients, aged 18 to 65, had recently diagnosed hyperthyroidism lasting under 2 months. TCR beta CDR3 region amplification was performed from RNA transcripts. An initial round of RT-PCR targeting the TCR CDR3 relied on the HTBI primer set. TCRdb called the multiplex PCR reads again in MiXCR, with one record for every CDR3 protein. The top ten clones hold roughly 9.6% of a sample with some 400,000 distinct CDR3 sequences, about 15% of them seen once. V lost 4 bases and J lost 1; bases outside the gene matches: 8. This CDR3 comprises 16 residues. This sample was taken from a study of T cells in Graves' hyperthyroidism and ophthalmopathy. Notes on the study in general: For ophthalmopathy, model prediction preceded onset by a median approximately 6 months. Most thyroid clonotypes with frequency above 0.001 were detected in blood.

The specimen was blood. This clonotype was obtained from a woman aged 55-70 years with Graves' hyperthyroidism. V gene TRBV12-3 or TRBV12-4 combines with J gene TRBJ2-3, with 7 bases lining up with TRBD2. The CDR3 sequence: CASSSWGGERTDTQYF. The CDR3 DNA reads TGTGCCAGCAGTTCCTGGGGGGGGGAGCGCACAGATACGCAGTATTTT.